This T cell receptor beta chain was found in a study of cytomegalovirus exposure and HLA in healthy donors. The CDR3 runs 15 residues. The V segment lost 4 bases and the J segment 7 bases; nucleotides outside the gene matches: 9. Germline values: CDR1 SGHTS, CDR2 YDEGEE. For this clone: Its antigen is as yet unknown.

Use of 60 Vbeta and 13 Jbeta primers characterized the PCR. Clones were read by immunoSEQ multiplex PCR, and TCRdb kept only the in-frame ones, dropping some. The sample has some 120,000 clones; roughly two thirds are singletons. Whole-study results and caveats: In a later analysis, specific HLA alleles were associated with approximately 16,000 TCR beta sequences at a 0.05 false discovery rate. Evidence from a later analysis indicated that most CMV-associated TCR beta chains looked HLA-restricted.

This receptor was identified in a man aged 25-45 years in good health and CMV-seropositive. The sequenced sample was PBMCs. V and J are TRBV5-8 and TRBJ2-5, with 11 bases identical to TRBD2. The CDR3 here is CASSGTSGRRGTQYF. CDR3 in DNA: TGTGCCAGCAGCGGGACTAGCGGCCGTCGTGGGACCCAGTACTTC. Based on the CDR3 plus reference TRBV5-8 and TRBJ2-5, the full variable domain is EAGVTQSPTHLIKTRGQQATLRCSPISGHTSVYWYQQALGLGLQFLLWYDEGEERNRGNFPPRFSGRQFPNYSSELNVNALELEDSALYLCASSGTSGRRGTQYFGPGTRLLVL.